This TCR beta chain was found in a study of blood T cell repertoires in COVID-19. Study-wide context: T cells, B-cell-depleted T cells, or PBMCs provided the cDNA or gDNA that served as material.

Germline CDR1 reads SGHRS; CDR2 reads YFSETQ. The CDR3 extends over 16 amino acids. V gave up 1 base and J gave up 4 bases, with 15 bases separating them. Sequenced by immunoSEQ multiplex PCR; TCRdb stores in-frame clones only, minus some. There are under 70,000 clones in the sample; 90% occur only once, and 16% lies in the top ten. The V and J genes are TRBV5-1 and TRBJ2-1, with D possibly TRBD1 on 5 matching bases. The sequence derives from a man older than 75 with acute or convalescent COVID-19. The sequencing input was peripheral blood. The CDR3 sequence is CASSLRLDSNYNEQFF. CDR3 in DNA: TGCGCCAGCAGCTTGAGGCTAGACAGCAATTACAATGAGCAGTTCTTC.